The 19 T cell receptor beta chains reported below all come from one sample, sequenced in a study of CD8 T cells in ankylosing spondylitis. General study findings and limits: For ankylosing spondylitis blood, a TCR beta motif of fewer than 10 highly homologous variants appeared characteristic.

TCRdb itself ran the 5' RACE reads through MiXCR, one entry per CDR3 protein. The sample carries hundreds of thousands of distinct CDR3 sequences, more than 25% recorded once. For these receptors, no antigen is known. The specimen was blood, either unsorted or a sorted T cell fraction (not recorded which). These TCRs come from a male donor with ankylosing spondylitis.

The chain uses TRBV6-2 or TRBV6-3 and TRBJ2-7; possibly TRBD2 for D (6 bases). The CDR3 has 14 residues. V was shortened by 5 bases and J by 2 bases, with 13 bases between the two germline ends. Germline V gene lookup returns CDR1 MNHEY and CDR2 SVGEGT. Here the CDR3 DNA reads TGTGCCAGCAGTAGGCGGACGGGAGCCTACGAGCAGTACGTC. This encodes CASSRRTGAYEQYV.

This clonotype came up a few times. The CDR3, as DNA: TGTGCCAGCAGCTTAGACTTGGCGGGGGGGGCTAACGAGCAGTACTTC. Protein sequence: CASSLDLAGGANEQYF. V usage is TRBV7-2 and J usage is TRBJ2-7, with 9 bases fitting TRBD2. This CDR3 has 16 amino acids. Losses at the gene ends were 1 base for V and 5 bases for J; bases not matched to a gene: 9. Germline CDR1 SGHTA, CDR2 FQGNSA.

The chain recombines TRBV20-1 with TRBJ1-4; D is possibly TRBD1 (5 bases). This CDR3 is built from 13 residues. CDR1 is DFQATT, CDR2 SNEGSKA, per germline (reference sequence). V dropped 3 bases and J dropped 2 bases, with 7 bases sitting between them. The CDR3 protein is CSARGPTNEKLFF. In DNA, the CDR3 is TGCAGTGCTAGGGGGCCTACTAATGAAAAACTGTTTTTT.

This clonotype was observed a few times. The CDR3 DNA reads TGCAGCGTAAACACGGCTATTGGAAACACCATATATTTT. Protein: CSVNTAIGNTIYF. The chain combines TRBV29-1 with TRBJ1-3; unclear D gene. Germline CDR1 and CDR2: SQVTM and ANQGSEA. The CDR3 consists of 13 residues. Deletions cut 6 bases from V and 3 bases from J, with 12 bases between.

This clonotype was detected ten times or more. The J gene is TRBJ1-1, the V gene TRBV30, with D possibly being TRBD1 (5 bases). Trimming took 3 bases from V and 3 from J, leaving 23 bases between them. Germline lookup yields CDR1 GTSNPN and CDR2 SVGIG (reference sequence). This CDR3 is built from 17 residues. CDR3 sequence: CAWSFWGRGRRDTEAFF. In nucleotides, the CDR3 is TGTGCCTGGAGCTTCTGGGGGAGGGGACGCAGGGACACTGAAGCTTTCTTT. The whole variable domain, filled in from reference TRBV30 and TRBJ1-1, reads SQTIHQWPATLVQPVGSPLSLECTVEGTSNPNLYWYRQAAGRGLQLLFYSVGIGQISSEVPQNLSASRPQDRQFILSSKKLLLSDSGFYLCAWSFWGRGRRDTEAFFGQGTRLTVV.

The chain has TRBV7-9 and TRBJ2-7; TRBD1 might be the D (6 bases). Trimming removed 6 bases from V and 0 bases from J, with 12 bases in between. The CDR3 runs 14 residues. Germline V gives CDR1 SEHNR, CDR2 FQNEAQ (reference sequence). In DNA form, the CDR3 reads TGTGCCAGCAGTCCTGGACAGAACTCCTACGAGCAGTACGTC. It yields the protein CASSPGQNSYEQYV.

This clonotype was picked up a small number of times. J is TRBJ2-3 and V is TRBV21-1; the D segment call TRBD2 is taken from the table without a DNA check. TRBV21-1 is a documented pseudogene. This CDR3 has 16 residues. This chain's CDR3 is CASSKVKGRGTDTQYF. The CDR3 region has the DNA TGTGCCAGCAGCAAAGTAAAGGGGAGGGGCACAGATACGCAGTATTTT.

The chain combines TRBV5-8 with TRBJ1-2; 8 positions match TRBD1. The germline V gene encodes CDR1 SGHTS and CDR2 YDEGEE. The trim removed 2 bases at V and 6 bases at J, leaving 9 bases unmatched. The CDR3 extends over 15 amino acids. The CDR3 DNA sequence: TGTGCCAGCAGCTTTAACACCGGGACAGGCAATGGCTACACCTTC. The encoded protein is CASSFNTGTGNGYTF.

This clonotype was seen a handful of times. CDR3 sequence: CASSPGQGAFSFKAFF. The CDR3 nucleotides read TGCGCCAGCAGCCCGGGACAGGGGGCCTTCAGTTTTAAAGCTTTCTTT. This chain links TRBV5-1 with TRBJ1-1, with 12 positions matching TRBD1. This CDR3 region has 16 residues. CDR1 and CDR2 (germline): SGHRS, YFSETQ. V lost 4 bases and J lost 9; bases outside the gene matches: 13.

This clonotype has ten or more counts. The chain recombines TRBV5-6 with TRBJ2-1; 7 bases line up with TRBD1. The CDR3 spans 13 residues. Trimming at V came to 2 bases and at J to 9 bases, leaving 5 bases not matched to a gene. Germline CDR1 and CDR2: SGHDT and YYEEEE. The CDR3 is CASSLGTEVEQFF. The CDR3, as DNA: TGTGCCAGCAGCTTAGGGACAGAAGTTGAGCAGTTCTTC.

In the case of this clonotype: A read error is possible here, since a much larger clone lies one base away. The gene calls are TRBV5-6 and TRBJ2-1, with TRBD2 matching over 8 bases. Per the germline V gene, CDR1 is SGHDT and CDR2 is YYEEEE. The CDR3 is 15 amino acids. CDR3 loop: CSSSLETSGYNEQFF. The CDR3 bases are TGTTCCAGCAGCTTGGAAACTAGCGGTTACAATGAGCAGTTCTTC.

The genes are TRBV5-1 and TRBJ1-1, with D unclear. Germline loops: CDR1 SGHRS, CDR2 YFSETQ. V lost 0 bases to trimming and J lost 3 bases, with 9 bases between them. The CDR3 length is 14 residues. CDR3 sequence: CASSLDPGYTEAFF. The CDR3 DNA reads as TGCGCCAGCAGCTTGGACCCGGGCTACACTGAAGCTTTCTTT.

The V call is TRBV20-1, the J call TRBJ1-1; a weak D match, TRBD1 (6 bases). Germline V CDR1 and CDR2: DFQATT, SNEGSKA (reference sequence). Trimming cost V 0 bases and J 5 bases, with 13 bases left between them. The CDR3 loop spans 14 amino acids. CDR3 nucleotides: TGCAGTGCTAGAGATAGGCAGGGGAGAACTGAAGCTTTCTTT. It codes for CSARDRQGRTEAFF.

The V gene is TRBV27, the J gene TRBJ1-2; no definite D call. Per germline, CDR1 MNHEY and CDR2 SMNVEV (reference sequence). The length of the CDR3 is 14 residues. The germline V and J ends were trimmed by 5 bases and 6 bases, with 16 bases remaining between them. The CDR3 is CASSRAGVRDGYTF. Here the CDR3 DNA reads TGTGCCAGCAGTAGGGCCGGCGTTCGGGATGGCTACACCTTC.

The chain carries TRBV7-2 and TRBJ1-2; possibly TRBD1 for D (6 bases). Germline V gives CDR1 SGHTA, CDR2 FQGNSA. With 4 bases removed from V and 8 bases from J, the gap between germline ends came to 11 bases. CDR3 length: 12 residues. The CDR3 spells CASSWNREGYTF. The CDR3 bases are TGTGCCAGCAGCTGGAACAGGGAGGGCTACACCTTC.

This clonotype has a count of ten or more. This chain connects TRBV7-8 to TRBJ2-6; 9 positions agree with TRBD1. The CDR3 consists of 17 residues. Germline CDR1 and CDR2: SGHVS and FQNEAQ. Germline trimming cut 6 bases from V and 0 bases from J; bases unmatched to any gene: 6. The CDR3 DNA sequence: TGTGCCAGCAGGATAGGGACAGGGAGCTCTGGGGCCAACGTCCTGACTTTC. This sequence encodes CASRIGTGSSGANVLTF.

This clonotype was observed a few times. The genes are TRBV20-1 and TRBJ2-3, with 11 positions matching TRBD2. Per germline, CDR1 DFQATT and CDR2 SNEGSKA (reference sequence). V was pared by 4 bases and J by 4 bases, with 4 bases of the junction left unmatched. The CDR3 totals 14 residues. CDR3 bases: TGCAGTGCTAACCTAGCGGGAGGCCCAGATACGCAGTATTTT. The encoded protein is CSANLAGGPDTQYF.

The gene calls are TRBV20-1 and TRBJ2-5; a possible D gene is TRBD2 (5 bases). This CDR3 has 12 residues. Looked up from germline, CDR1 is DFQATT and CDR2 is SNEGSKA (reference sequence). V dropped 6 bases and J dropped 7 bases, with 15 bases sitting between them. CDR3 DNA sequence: TGCAGTGCCCCCGAGGCTGGAGGGACCCAGTACTTC. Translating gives CSAPEAGGTQYF.

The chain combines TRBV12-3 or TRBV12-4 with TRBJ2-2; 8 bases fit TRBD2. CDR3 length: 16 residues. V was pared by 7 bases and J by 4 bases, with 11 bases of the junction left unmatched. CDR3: CASTRRGGSATGELFF. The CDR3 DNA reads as TGTGCCAGCACCCGCCGGGGGGGGAGTGCCACCGGGGAGCTGTTTTTT.